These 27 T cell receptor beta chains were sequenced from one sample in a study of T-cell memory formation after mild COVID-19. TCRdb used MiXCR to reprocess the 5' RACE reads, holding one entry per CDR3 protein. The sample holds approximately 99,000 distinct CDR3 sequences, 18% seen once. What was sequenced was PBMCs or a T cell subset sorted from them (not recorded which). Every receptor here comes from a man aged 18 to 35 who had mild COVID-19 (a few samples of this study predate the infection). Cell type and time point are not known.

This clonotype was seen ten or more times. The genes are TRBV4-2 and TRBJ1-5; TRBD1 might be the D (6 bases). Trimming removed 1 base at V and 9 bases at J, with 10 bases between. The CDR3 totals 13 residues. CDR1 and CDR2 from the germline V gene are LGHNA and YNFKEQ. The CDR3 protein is CASSQGQERPQHF. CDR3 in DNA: TGTGCCAGCAGCCAAGGACAGGAGAGGCCCCAGCATTTT.

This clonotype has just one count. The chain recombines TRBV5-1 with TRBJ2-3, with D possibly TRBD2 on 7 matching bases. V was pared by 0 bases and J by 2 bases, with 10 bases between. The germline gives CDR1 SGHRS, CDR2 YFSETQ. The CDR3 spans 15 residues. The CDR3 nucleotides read TGCGCCAGCAGCTTGGGGGGGGGCGCCACAGATACGCAGTATTTT. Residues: CASSLGGGATDTQYF.

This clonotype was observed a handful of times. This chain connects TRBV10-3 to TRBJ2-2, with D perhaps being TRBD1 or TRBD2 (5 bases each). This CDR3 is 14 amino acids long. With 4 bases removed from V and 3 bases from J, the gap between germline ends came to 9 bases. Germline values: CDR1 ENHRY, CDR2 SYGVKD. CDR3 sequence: CAISAGTHTGELFF. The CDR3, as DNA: TGTGCCATCAGTGCCGGGACGCACACCGGGGAGCTGTTTTTT.

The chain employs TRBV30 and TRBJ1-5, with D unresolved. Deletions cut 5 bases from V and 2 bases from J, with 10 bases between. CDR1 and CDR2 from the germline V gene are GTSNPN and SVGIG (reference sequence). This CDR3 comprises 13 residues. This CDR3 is CAWGRDGNQPQHF. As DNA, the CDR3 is TGTGCCTGGGGTCGTGACGGCAATCAGCCCCAGCATTTT.

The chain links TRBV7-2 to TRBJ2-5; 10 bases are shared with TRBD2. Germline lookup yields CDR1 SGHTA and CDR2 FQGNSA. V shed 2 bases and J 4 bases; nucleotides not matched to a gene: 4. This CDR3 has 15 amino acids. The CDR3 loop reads CASSLRAGGLETQYF. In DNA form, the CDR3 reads TGTGCCAGCAGCTTAAGAGCGGGGGGGCTAGAGACCCAGTACTTC.

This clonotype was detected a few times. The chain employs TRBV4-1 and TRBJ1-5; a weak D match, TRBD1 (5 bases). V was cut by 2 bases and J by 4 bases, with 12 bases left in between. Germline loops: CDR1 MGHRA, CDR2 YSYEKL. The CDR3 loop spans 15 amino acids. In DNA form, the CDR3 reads TGCGCCAGCAGCCAACGAGACAGATCTAATCAGCCCCAGCATTTT. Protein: CASSQRDRSNQPQHF.

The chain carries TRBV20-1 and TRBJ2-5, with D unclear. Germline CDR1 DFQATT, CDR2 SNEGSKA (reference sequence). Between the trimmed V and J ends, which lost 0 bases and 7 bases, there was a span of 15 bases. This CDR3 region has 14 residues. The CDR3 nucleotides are TGCAGTGCTAGAGATCCCTCGGCGGAAGGGACCCAGTACTTC. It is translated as CSARDPSAEGTQYF.

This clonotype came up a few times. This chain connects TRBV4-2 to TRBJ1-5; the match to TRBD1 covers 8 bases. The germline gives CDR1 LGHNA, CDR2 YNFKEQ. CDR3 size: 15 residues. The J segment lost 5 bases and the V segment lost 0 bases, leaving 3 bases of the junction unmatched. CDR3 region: CASSQDQDRDQPQHF. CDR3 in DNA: TGTGCCAGCAGCCAAGATCAGGACAGGGATCAGCCCCAGCATTTT.

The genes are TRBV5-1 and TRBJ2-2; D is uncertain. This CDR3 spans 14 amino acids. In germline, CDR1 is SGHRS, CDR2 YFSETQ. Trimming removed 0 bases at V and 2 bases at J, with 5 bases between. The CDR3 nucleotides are TGCGCCAGCAGCTTGGAACTTAACACCGGGGAGCTGTTTTTT. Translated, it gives CASSLELNTGELFF.

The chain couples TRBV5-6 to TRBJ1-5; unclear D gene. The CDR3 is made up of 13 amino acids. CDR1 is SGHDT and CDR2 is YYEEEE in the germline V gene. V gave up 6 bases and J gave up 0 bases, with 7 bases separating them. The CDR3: CASMPLSNQPQHF. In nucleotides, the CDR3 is TGTGCCAGCATGCCGCTTAGCAATCAGCCCCAGCATTTT.

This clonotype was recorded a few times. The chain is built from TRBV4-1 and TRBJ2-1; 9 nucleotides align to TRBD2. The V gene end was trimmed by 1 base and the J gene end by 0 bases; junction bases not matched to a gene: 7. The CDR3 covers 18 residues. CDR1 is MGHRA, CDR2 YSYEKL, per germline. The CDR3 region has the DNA TGCGCCAGCAGCCAAGGTAGACAGCGGGGGGCCTCCTACAATGAGCAGTTCTTC. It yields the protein CASSQGRQRGASYNEQFF.

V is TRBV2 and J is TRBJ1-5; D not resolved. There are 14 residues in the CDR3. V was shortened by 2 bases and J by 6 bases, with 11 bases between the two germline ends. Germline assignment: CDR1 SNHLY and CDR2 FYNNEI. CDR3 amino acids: CASSERRVRQPQHF. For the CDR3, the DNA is TGTGCCAGCAGTGAAAGGCGAGTCCGTCAGCCCCAGCATTTT. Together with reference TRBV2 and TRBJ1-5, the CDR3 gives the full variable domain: EPEVTQTPSHQVTQMGQEVILRCVPISNHLYFYWYRQILGQKVEFLVSFYNNEISEKSEIFDDQFSVERPDGSNFTLKIRSTKLEDSAMYFCASSERRVRQPQHFGDGTRLSIL.

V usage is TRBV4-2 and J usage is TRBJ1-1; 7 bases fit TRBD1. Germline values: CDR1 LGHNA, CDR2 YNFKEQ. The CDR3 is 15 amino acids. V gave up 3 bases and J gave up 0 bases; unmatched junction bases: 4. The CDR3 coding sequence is TGTGCCAGCAGCCAGATGGGACAGATGAACACTGAAGCTTTCTTT. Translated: CASSQMGQMNTEAFF.

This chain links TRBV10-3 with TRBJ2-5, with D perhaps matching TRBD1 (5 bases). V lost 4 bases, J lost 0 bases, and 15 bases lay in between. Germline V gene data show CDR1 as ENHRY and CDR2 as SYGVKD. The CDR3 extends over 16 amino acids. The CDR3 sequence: CAISGKLGQYQETQYF. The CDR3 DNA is TGTGCCATCAGTGGGAAATTGGGGCAGTACCAAGAGACCCAGTACTTC.

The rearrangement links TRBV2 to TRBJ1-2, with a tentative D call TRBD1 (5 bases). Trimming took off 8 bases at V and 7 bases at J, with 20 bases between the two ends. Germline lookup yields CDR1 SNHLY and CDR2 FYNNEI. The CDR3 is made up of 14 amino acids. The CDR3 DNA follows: TGTGCCAGCTGTCGGTCCGGGGGTAGCGGTGGCTACACCTTC. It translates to CASCRSGGSGGYTF. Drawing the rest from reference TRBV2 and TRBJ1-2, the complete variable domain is EPEVTQTPSHQVTQMGQEVILRCVPISNHLYFYWYRQILGQKVEFLVSFYNNEISEKSEIFDDQFSVERPDGSNFTLKIRSTKLEDSAMYFCASCRSGGSGGYTFGSGTRLTVV.

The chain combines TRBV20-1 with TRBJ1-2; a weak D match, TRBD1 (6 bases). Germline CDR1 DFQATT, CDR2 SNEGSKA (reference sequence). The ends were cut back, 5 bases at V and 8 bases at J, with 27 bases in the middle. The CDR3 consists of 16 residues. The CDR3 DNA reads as TGCAGTGCTCCCCTTCCCACAGGGCTACAGGACGAAGGCTACACCTTC. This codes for CSAPLPTGLQDEGYTF.

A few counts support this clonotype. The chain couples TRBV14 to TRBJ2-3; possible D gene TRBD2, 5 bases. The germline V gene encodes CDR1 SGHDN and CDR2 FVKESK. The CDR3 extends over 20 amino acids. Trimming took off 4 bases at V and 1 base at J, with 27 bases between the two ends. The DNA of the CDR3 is TGTGCCAGCAGCCCATGGGCGCTAGCAGGAACCCAGTGGGGCACAGATACGCAGTATTTT. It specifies CASSPWALAGTQWGTDTQYF.

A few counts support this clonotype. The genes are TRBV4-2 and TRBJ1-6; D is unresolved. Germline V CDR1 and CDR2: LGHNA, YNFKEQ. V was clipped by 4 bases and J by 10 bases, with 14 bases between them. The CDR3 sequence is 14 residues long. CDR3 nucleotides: TGTGCCAGCAGCCCCTGGCCAGGCAGCTCACCCCTCCACTTT. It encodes CASSPWPGSSPLHF.

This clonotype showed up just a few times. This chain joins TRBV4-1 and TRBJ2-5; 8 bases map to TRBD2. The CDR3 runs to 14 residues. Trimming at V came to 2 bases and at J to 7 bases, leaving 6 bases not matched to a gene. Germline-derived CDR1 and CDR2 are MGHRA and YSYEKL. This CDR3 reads CASSQLGLVGTQYF. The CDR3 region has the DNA TGCGCCAGCAGCCAACTGGGACTAGTCGGGACCCAGTACTTC.

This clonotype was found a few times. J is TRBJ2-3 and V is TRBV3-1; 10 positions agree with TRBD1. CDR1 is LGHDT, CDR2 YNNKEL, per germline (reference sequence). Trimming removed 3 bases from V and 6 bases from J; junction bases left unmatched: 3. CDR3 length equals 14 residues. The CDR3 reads CASSQDRGMDTQYF. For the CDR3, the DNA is TGTGCCAGCAGCCAGGACAGGGGGATGGATACGCAGTATTTT.

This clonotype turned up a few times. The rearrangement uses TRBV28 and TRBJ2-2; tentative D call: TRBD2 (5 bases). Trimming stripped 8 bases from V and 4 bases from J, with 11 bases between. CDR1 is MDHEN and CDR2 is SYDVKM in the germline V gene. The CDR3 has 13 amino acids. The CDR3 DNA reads TGTGCCAGCGGCTCGGGGTTCACCGGGGAGCTGTTTTTT. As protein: CASGSGFTGELFF.

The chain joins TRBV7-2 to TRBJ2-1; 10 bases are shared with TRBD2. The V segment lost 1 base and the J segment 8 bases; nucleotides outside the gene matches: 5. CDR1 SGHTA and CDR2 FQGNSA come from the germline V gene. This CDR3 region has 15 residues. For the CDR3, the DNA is TGTGCCAGCAGCTTAGGACTAGCGGGCCGAGATGAGCAGTTCTTC. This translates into CASSLGLAGRDEQFF.

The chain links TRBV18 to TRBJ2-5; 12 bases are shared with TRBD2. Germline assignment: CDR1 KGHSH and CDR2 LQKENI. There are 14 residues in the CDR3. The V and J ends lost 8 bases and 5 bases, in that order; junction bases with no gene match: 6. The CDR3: CASQTSGGAETQYF. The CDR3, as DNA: TGTGCCAGCCAGACTAGCGGGGGAGCGGAGACCCAGTACTTC.

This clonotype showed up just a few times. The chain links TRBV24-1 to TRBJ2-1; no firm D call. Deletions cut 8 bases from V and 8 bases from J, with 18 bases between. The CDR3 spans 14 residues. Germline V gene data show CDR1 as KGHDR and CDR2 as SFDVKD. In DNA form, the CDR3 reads TGTGCCACCAATGGTGGTGGTGGGTTCGATGAGCAGTTCTTC. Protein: CATNGGGGFDEQFF.

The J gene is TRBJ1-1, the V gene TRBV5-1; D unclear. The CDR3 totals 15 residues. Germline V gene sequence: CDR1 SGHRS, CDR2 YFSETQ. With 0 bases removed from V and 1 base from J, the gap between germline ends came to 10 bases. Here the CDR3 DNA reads TGCGCCAGCAGCTTGGGGGCCCACCCGAACACTGAAGCTTTCTTT. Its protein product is CASSLGAHPNTEAFF.

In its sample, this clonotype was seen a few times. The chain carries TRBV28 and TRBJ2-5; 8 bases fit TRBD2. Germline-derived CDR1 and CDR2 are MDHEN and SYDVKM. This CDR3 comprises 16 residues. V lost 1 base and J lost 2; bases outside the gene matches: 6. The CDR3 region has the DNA TGTGCCAGCAGTTTATATAGCGGGGCGAAGCAAGAGACCCAGTACTTC. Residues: CASSLYSGAKQETQYF.

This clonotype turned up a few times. This chain's CDR3 is CSAARSGGSYEQYF. The CDR3 region has the DNA TGCAGTGCTGCGCGAAGCGGGGGGTCCTACGAGCAGTACTTC. The gene calls are TRBV20-1 and TRBJ2-7, with 9 bases fitting TRBD2. The CDR3 is made up of 14 amino acids. Germline lookup yields CDR1 DFQATT and CDR2 SNEGSKA (reference sequence). V dropped 5 bases and J dropped 1; count of bases not matched to a gene: 6.